This T cell receptor beta chain was found in a study of blood T cell repertoires in COVID-19. The repertoire was sequenced with immunoSEQ multiplex PCR; TCRdb's copy has only in-frame clones and lacks some. The table has about 440,000 clones, about 90% seen once; the top ten hold approximately 2%. The cohort comprised adults aged 18 to 89 years residing in around 25 US areas. The CDR3 sequence is 14 residues long. The V end was cut by 3 bases, the J end by 4 bases, with 12 bases between. The V gene's germline CDR1 is MNHNS and CDR2 SASEGT. This clone was found a few times. This TCR was sampled from a woman under 30 with acute COVID-19. Sequenced sample: PBMCs or T cells enriched from blood (not recorded which). The chain has TRBV6-1 and TRBJ1-2; perhaps TRBD1 as D (5 bases). CDR3 in amino acids: CASSEEWGSYGYTF. CDR3 sequence (DNA): TGTGCCAGCAGTGAGGAGTGGGGCAGCTATGGCTACACCTTC.